This T cell receptor beta chain was retrieved from a study of T-cell memory formation after mild COVID-19 (dated by TCRdb to the early 2020s). Notes on the research overall: TCR sequence clusters from the two donors were largely donor specific. Longitudinal TCRalpha and TCRbeta repertoire sequencing tracked T-cell clones expanding and contracting after mild COVID-19 in two donors. Two young, previously healthy adult volunteers made up the cohort, one male and one female. General findings and caveats noted by the study authors: Only a couple of mild cases were covered in the study, and larger cohorts including severe cases with pre-infection samples were considered necessary. Some responding clones were found in pre-infection memory, which suggests that pre-existing cross-reactive memory T cells took part in the SARS-CoV-2 response. Whether the second-wave clones peaking on day 37 were SARS-CoV-2 specific was not confirmed. Clones that contracted from day 15 to 85 showed balanced CD4/CD8 phenotypes, whereas a second wave of clones that expanded from day 15 to 37 leaned towards CD4+. Contracting CD4+ clones were found mainly in CM and EM memory subsets, while CD8+ clones were enriched in EMRA.

Ficoll-Paque density gradient centrifugation was used to isolate PBMCs. TCRdb shows the sequencer as Illumina NovaSeq 6000. TCRalpha and TCRbeta cDNA libraries were constructed by 5'RACE with constant-segment primers, with sample barcodes and unique molecular identifiers being introduced. RNA was extracted from every sample with Trizol reagent. Libraries were amplified in two PCR steps, with a second sample barcode and Illumina TruSeq adapters added in the second step. Sequencing of libraries was performed on an Illumina NovaSeq with 2 x 150 bp paired-end reads. The authors processed their data as follows. Reads were demultiplexed and collapsed into UMI-guided consensus sequences with migec v1.2.7. Using mixcr v2.1.11, the UMI consensuses were aligned to TRA and TRB V and J templates and assembled into clonotypes. Clonotypes were classified as expanded or contracted when called significant by both edgeR and NoisET, with noise models trained on biological replicates. edgeR calls used a false discovery rate-adjusted p below 0.01 and a log2 fold-change threshold of 1. PCA with hierarchical clustering of max-normalized trajectories of the 1000 most abundant clonotypes was used as exploratory dynamics analysis. Separately sequenced CD4+ and CD8+ repertoires were used to assign the CD4 or CD8 phenotype of responding clones. TCRdb passed the public sequencing reads through fastp at Q25 and MiXCR, retaining productive beta sequences. Entries are consolidated by CDR3 protein sequence, retaining the most common genes and DNA. TCRdb, not the authors, supplied the V and J calls. The sample profile shows about 340,000 distinct CDR3 sequences; 10% to 15% of them were found once. Around 21% of the sample is taken by the ten largest.

As encoded in the germline V gene, CDR1 is MNHEY while CDR2 is SVGAGI. Counted from cysteine to phenylalanine, this CDR3 has 13 amino acids. Just the 39-base CDR3 DNA is kept, in frame starting at base 1. The trim is 6 bases for V and 0 bases for J, with a gap of 5 bases between the germline ends. This clonotype has only a few counts. Which antigen it targets is not known. Base qualities are missing; no much larger clone stands one base away. Sequenced: PBMCs or a T cell subset sorted from them (not recorded which). The receptor chain draws on TRBV6-5 and TRBJ2-2; no D gene is confidently identified. This clonotype was sampled from a man younger than 35 who had mild COVID-19 (a few samples of this study predate the infection). The sample titles of this study are shuffled in the database, so cell type and time point are left out; the donor was told from shared clones. The CDR3 corresponds to CASRAPNTGELFF. The base sequence is TGTGCCAGCAGAGCACCGAACACCGGGGAGCTGTTTTTT.